Shown below are 16 T cell receptor beta chains from a single sample sequenced in a study of response to subunit inactivated influenza vaccine. One entry per CDR3 protein results from TCRdb running MiXCR on the RT-PCR reads. The table has more than 450,000 distinct CDR3 sequences, about 12% seen once; the top ten hold about a tenth. The sequenced sample was PBMCs from blood, obtained on the day of vaccination. These receptors were collected from a man aged 45-60 years who received an inactivated influenza vaccine.

The chain employs TRBV7-2 and TRBJ2-3; 7 nucleotides align to TRBD2. There are 14 residues in the CDR3. With 1 base clipped from V and 4 bases from J, the junction kept 2 bases outside the gene matches. CDR1 is SGHTA and CDR2 is FQGNSA in the germline V gene. CDR3 sequence (DNA): TGTGCCAGCAGCTTAGGAGCGGGGCCAGATACGCAGTATTTT. Its protein is CASSLGAGPDTQYF.

This clonotype was recorded a few times. The chain employs TRBV29-1 and TRBJ2-5, with D uncertain. V was clipped by 3 bases and J by 1 base, with 9 bases between them. Germline loops: CDR1 SQVTM, CDR2 ANQGSEA. The CDR3 sequence is 13 residues long. CDR3 coding DNA: TGCAGCGTTGACTATCAGTCCCAAGAGACCCAGTACTTC. It codes for CSVDYQSQETQYF.

There are a few counts of this clonotype. The V gene is TRBV5-1, the J gene TRBJ2-7; D not resolved. The V gene lost 0 bases and the J gene lost 3 bases, with 16 bases spanning the gap. The CDR3 spans 16 residues. Germline V gene lookup returns CDR1 SGHRS and CDR2 YFSETQ. CDR3 region: CASSLGSAVTLYEQYF. The CDR3 nucleotides are TGCGCCAGCAGCTTGGGGAGCGCAGTTACCCTCTACGAGCAGTACTTC. The variable domain in full, completed from reference TRBV5-1 and TRBJ2-7, reads KAGVTQTPRYLIKTRGQQVTLSCSPISGHRSVSWYQQTPGQGLQFLFEYFSETQRNKGNFPGRFSGRQFSNSRSEMNVSTLELGDSALYLCASSLGSAVTLYEQYFGPGTRLTVT.

The chain uses TRBV20-1 and TRBJ2-7; 8 bases are a match to TRBD1. CDR3 length: 12 amino acids. After removal of 6 bases from V and 9 bases from J, the junction contained 10 bases not matched to a gene. From germline, CDR1 is DFQATT and CDR2 SNEGSKA (reference sequence). CDR3 in amino acids: CSAPDRVFGQYF. The CDR3 DNA reads TGCAGTGCGCCGGACAGGGTATTCGGGCAGTACTTC.

The chain recombines TRBV4-3 with TRBJ2-3; a weak D match, TRBD1 (5 bases). V was trimmed by 4 bases and J by 1 base, leaving 15 bases between them. Germline V gene sequence: CDR1 LGHNA, CDR2 YSLEER. The CDR3 is 16 residues long. The CDR3, as DNA: TGCGCCAGCAGCCTACGCACAGGCTCCGGCACAGATACGCAGTATTTT. Residues: CASSLRTGSGTDTQYF.

The gene calls are TRBV20-1 and TRBJ2-7; D ambiguous. CDR3 length equals 14 residues. Trimming removed 5 bases at V and 5 bases at J, with 19 bases between. Germline assignment: CDR1 DFQATT and CDR2 SNEGSKA (reference sequence). This CDR3 is CSARSRTSSDEQYF. Written as DNA, the CDR3 is TGCAGTGCTCGCTCTAGGACGTCATCCGACGAGCAGTACTTC.

A few counts support this clonotype. This sequence joins TRBV6-5 and TRBJ2-1; unclear D gene. The germline CDR1 and CDR2 sequences are MNHEY and SVGAGI. V lost 6 bases to trimming and J lost 4 bases, with 16 bases between them. This CDR3 region has 15 residues. This chain's CDR3 is CASSSRQAIYNEQFF. The DNA of the CDR3 is TGTGCCAGCAGCTCTCGGCAGGCGATATACAATGAGCAGTTCTTC.

This clonotype was observed at least ten times. The chain has TRBV5-1 and TRBJ2-3; 11 nucleotides line up with TRBD1. Germline CDR1 and CDR2: SGHRS and YFSETQ. CDR3 size: 16 residues. V shed 4 bases and J 4 bases; nucleotides not matched to a gene: 8. The CDR3 loop reads CASSQLDRGQSDTQYF. CDR3 DNA sequence: TGCGCCAGCAGCCAGCTGGACAGGGGGCAATCAGATACGCAGTATTTT.

A word on this clonotype: This may be a read error: a much more frequent sequence differs by one nucleotide. Here the CDR3 reads CASTLRDRGFGANVLAF. The CDR3 DNA is TGTGCCAGCACTCTCCGGGACAGGGGGTTCGGGGCCAACGTCCTGGCTTTC. J is TRBJ2-6 and V is TRBV12-3 or TRBV12-4, with TRBD1 matching over 11 bases. This CDR3 spans 17 amino acids.

This clonotype was seen more than once but under ten times. This chain links TRBV7-9 with TRBJ1-6; the D is unclear. Between the trimmed V and J ends, which lost 1 base and 9 bases, there was a span of 7 bases. Looked up from germline, CDR1 is SEHNR and CDR2 is FQNEAQ (reference sequence). This CDR3 spans 13 amino acids. Here the CDR3 reads CASSLGGSSPLHF. The CDR3 DNA is TGTGCCAGCAGCTTAGGCGGCAGTTCACCCCTCCACTTT. Full variable domain (outside the CDR3, taken from reference TRBV7-9 and TRBJ1-6): DTGVSQNPRHKITKRGQNVTFRCDPISEHNRLYWYRQTLGQGPEFLTYFQNEAQLEKSRLLSDRFSAERPKGSFSTLEIQRTEQGDSAMYLCASSLGGSSPLHFGNGTRLTVT.

The chain links TRBV6-2 or TRBV6-3 to TRBJ2-4; D is unclear. The CDR3 is 13 residues long. V lost 4 bases and J lost 0, with 4 bases in between. Germline CDR1 is MNHEY and CDR2 is SVGEGT. DNA for the CDR3: TGTGCCAGCAGTTCCCAAGCCAAAAACATTCAGTACTTC. Its protein product is CASSSQAKNIQYF.

This clonotype was detected a few times. This chain links TRBV28 with TRBJ1-2; D might be TRBD1 (5 bases). The CDR3 has 15 amino acids. The germline V gene has CDR1 MDHEN and CDR2 SYDVKM. V was cut by 5 bases and J by 0 bases, with 13 bases left in between. CDR3 bases: TGTGCCAGCAGTGCCTCAGGGATAGCTAACTATGGCTACACCTTC. Its translation: CASSASGIANYGYTF.

There are many counts of this clonotype. This chain connects TRBV19 to TRBJ1-1, with D unclear. The CDR3 is 17 amino acids. From germline, CDR1 is LNHDA and CDR2 SQIVND (reference sequence). The germline V and J ends were trimmed by 5 bases and 5 bases, with 24 bases remaining between them. This CDR3 reads CASSLTSGGWWRTEAFF. As DNA, the CDR3 is TGTGCCAGTAGTCTCACATCCGGAGGCTGGTGGAGAACTGAAGCTTTCTTT.

This CDR3 reads CASSPQLAGGEQYF. CDR3 DNA: TGTGCCAGCAGCCCCCAACTGGCAGGTGGGGAGCAGTACTTC. The rearrangement links TRBV11-2 to TRBJ2-7; D gene uncertain. This CDR3 has 14 amino acids. CDR1 and CDR2 from the germline V gene are SGHAT and FQNNGV. V was clipped by 5 bases and J by 7 bases, with 18 bases between them.

This clonotype was counted many times. The rearrangement joins TRBV29-1 to TRBJ2-6, with D maybe TRBD2 (5 bases). V was trimmed by 4 bases and J by 4 bases, leaving 14 bases between them. CDR1 SQVTM and CDR2 ANQGSEA come from the germline V gene. The CDR3 extends over 15 amino acids. The CDR3 loop reads CSVGGVGSGANVLTF. As DNA, the CDR3 is TGCAGCGTTGGGGGAGTAGGTTCCGGGGCCAACGTCCTGACTTTC.

This clonotype occurred a few times. The rearrangement uses TRBV7-9 and TRBJ2-3; D is unclear. The CDR3 spans 13 residues. Looked up from germline, CDR1 is SEHNR and CDR2 is FQNEAQ (reference sequence). V was pared by 5 bases and J by 1 base, with 7 bases between. The chain's CDR3 is CASSRLGTDTQYF. CDR3 coding DNA: TGTGCCAGCAGCCGCTTGGGCACAGATACGCAGTATTTT.